This section outlines one TCR beta chain sequence together with its context. Its matching antigen is unknown. This sample stems from a study of T cell responses to AZD1222 COVID-19 vaccine. General study points: Baseline serostatus was positive in only a handful of AZD1222 recipients. Regions left unmutated in variants are reportedly the target of nearly half of spike-specific TCRs.

In germline, CDR1 is MNHNS, CDR2 SASEGT. V shed 3 bases and J shed 8 bases, with 16 bases lying between them. The CDR3 runs 14 residues. Sequenced by immunoSEQ multiplex PCR; TCRdb stores in-frame clones only, minus some. The profile shows some 120,000 clones, 90% to 95% of them singletons. This clonotype originated in an adult in good health. The sequencing here drew on peripheral blood, taken on day 0 of AZD1222 vaccination. The chain employs TRBV6-1 and TRBJ1-2; no firm D call. CDR3 DNA sequence: TGTGCCAGCAGTGATGGGCAGTCAGTTAAAGGCTACACCTTC. Translated, it gives CASSDGQSVKGYTF.